Sequencing of this TCR beta chain was carried out in a study of blood T cells in healthy people across ages. Whole-study findings and limits: Without sorted subsets, naive and antigen-experienced compartments could not be conclusively compared.

The people who gave samples were healthy Caucasians from Russia, aged 6 to 90. The table lists this clonotype with a few counts. What it recognizes is unknown. Primers used in a second PCR of roughly 6 to 11 cycles were a sample-barcoded 5' primer and a J-beta primer mix. MiXCR was run by TCRdb on the 5' RACE reads, yielding one entry per CDR3 protein. Of about 800,000 distinct CDR3 sequences in the sample, approximately 25% were seen once. V shed 5 bases and J 6 bases; nucleotides not matched to a gene: 6. Germline V gives CDR1 MNHEY, CDR2 SVGAGI. This CDR3 is 13 amino acids long. In addition, the sample was reused for a study of T cells of mothers and their children. Per that study: Slightly higher but non-significant overlap marked related mother-child pairs versus unrelated pairs. The analysis detected no persistent microchimeric T cell clones.

The material sequenced was blood. The clonotype was recovered from a boy younger than 18 in good health. The V gene is TRBV6-5, the J gene TRBJ1-2; 7 positions match TRBD1. CDR3 loop: CASSDRTGDGYTF. CDR3 bases: TGTGCCAGCAGTGACCGCACAGGGGATGGCTACACCTTC.